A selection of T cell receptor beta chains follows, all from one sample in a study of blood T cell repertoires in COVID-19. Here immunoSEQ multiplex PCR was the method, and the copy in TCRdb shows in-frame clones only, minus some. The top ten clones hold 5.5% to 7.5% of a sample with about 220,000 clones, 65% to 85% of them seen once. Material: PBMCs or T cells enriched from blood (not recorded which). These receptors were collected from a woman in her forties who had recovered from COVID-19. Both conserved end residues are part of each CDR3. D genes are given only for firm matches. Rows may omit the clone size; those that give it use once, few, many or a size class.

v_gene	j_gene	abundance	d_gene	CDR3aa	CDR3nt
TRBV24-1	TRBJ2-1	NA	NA	CATSDNNRVGEQFF	TGTGCCACCAGTGATAACAACAGGGTCGGGGAGCAGTTCTTC
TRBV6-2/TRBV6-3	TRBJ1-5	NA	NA	CASSYLGAGVYSNQPQHF	TGTGCCAGCAGTTACTTAGGGGCAGGAGTATATAGCAATCAGCCCCAGCATTTT
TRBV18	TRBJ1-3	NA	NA	CASSPRGQSSGNTIYF	TGTGCCAGCTCACCACGGGGGCAGAGCTCTGGAAACACCATATATTTT
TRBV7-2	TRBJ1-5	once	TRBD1	CASSFRGPYQPQHF	TGTGCCAGCAGCTTTAGGGGGCCTTATCAGCCCCAGCATTTT
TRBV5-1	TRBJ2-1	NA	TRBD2	CASSLVGGSPSNEQFF	TGCGCCAGCAGCTTGGTGGGGGGGAGCCCAAGCAATGAGCAGTTCTTC
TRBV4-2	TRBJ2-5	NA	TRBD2	CASSQDWGLAEETQYF	TGTGCCAGCAGCCAAGACTGGGGACTAGCGGAAGAGACCCAGTACTTC
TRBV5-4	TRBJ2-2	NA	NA	CASSSPVVNTGELFF	TGTGCCAGCAGCTCGCCGGTAGTAAACACCGGGGAGCTGTTTTTT
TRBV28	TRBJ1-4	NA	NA	CASSSPDGGEKLFF	TGTGCCAGCAGTTCCCCGGACGGCGGGGAAAAACTGTTTTTT
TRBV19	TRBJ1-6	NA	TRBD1	CASSRNRGSYNSPLHF	TGTGCCAGTAGTAGAAACAGGGGCTCCTATAATTCACCCCTCCACTTT
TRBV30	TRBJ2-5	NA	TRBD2	CAWSVGRTSGSLGTQYF	TGTGCCTGGAGTGTAGGAAGGACTAGCGGGAGCCTGGGGACCCAGTACTTC
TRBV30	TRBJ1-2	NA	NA	CAWSVKGGDTF	TGTGCCTGGAGTGTAAAGGGGGGGGACACCTTC
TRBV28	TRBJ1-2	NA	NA	CASTSRGANYGYTF	TGTGCCAGCACCTCCCGGGGAGCTAACTATGGCTACACCTTC
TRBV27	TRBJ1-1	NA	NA	CASSLYSGGGRNTEAFF	TGTGCCAGCAGTTTATACTCGGGTGGAGGGAGGAACACTGAAGCTTTCTTT
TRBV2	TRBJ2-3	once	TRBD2	CASREGLAGAVTQYF	TGTGCCAGCAGGGAGGGACTAGCGGGAGCAGTTACGCAGTATTTT
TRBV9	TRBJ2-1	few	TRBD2	CASSAGGQYNEQFF	TGTGCCAGCAGCGCGGGAGGGCAATACAATGAGCAGTTCTTC
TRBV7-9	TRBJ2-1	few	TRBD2	CASSLGLAGGSSYNEQFF	TGTGCCAGCAGCTTGGGCCTAGCGGGAGGGAGCTCCTACAATGAGCAGTTCTTC
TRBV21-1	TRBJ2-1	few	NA	CASSPDTGGNNEQFF	TGTGCCAGCTCTCCGGACACAGGGGGCAACAATGAGCAGTTCTTC
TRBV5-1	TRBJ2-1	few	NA	CASSLTAGLNEQFF	TGCGCCAGCAGCTTGACGGCGGGACTCAATGAGCAGTTCTTC
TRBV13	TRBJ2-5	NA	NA	CASSLMGANGETQYF	TGTGCCAGCAGCTTAATGGGGGCGAATGGAGAGACCCAGTACTTC
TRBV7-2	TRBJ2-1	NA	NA	CASSSRLVSYNEQFF	TGTGCCAGCAGCTCCAGACTAGTCTCCTACAATGAGCAGTTCTTC
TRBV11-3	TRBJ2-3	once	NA	CASSLVAGKIDTQYF	TGTGCCAGCAGCTTAGTCGCGGGAAAAATAGATACGCAGTATTTT
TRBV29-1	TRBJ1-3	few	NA	CSVDSLLEGNTIYF	TGCAGCGTTGATAGCCTACTTGAGGGAAACACCATATATTTT
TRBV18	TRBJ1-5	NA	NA	CASSPTGNNQPQHF	TGTGCCAGCTCACCAACAGGTAACAATCAGCCCCAGCATTTT
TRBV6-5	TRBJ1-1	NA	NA	CASSYGGLTEAFF	TGTGCCAGCAGTTACGGGGGACTCACTGAAGCTTTCTTT
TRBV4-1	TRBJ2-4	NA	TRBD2	CASSHPSGRGVGNIQYF	TGCGCCAGCAGCCATCCCTCAGGTCGGGGGGTGGGAAACATTCAGTACTTC
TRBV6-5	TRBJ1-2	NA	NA	CASRTTEGGYGYTF	TGTGCCAGCAGGACGACAGAGGGAGGCTATGGCTACACCTTC
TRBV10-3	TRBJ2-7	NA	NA	CAIKYDRFNEQYF	TGTGCCATCAAGTACGACAGGTTTAACGAGCAGTACTTC
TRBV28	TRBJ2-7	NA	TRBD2	CASSLLGTSGEQYF	TGTGCCAGCAGTTTATTAGGGACTAGCGGAGAGCAGTACTTC
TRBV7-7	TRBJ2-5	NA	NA	CASSLASRKETQYF	TGTGCCAGCAGCTTAGCTTCGAGGAAAGAGACCCAGTACTTC